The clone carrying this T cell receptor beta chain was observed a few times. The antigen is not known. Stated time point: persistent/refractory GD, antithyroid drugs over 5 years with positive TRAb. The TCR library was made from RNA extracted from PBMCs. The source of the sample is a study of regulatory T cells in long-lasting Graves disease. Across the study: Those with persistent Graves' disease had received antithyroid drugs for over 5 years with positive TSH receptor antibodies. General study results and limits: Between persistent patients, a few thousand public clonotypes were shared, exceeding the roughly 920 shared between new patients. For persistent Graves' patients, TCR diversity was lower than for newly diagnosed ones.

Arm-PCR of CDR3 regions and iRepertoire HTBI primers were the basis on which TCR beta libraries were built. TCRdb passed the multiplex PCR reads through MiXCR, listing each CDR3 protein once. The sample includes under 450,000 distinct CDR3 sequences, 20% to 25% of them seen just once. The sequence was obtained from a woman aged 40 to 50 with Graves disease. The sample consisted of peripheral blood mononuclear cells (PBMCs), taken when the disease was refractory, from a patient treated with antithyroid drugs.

DNA of the CDR3: TGCAGCGTTGGGCGTCAGGGGGCAACCGGGGAGCTGTTTTTT. Its protein is CSVGRQGATGELFF. This chain connects TRBV29-1 to TRBJ2-2, with 8 bases identical to TRBD1. The germline CDR1 and CDR2 sequences are SQVTM and ANQGSEA. The CDR3 totals 14 residues. V lost 4 bases and J lost 5; bases outside the gene matches: 6.